The subject of this entry is one T cell receptor (beta chain). These data are taken from a study of OX40 agonist ivuxolimab in advanced cancers. Background on the study: Patients enrolled in dose escalation were diagnosed with hepatocellular carcinoma, melanoma, renal cell or head and neck cancer. One hepatocellular carcinoma and a couple of cutaneous melanoma patients partially responded.

This CDR3 is built from 13 residues. CDR1 is KGHSH and CDR2 is LQKENI in the germline V gene. V shed 4 bases, J shed 4 bases, and the junction held 1 base outside the gene matches. Here immunoSEQ multiplex PCR was the method, and the copy in TCRdb shows in-frame clones only, minus some. Of roughly 70,000 clones in the sample, about four fifths were seen once. The rearrangement uses TRBV18 and TRBJ1-2, with 9 bases aligning to TRBD1. The sample consisted of CD4+ or CD8+ T cells sorted from blood, taken in a trial of the OX40 agonist ivuxolimab. This receptor was taken from an adult with an advanced solid tumor such as melanoma, head and neck, liver or kidney cancer. DNA of the CDR3: TGTGCCAGCTCACTGGACAGGGGCTATGGCTACACCTTC. Translation: CASSLDRGYGYTF.